This paragraph reports one T cell receptor (beta chain). This clone's antigen is unknown. No base quality values were provided; no much bigger clone lies one nucleotide off. Participants in the prospective study were enrolled through a virtual design, were aged roughly 18 to 90 years, and lived in 24 United States geographic areas. In the prospective study, participants were assigned to cohorts based on the clinical history participants reported in a screening survey and a study questionnaire. For ImmuneRACE Cohort 3, a participant was defined as recovered based on two consecutive negative NP/OP PCR tests, clearance by a healthcare professional, or resolution of symptoms. Each participant in the prospective study had whole blood, serum and a nasopharyngeal or oropharyngeal swab collected by mobile phlebotomists. Over a roughly two-month period, participants in the prospective study had the option of providing additional blood draws and questionnaires. Before DNA extraction, blood samples from the prospective study were shipped at room temperature or frozen.

TCRbeta CDR3 regions were amplified from genomic DNA by means of the immunoSEQ Assay, a bias-controlled multiplex PCR. From the authors' description of their analysis: Within the assay, amplification of reference gene primers was used to estimate how many nucleated cells each sample contained. To quantify the absolute abundance of each unique TCRbeta CDR3 rearrangement, sequence reads were collapsed and filtered. For each sample, productive Simpson clonality was calculated as the square root of Simpson's diversity index across productive rearrangements. TCRdb stores this immuneACCESS table with in-frame sequences only. Part of the clones is absent; in the studies checked, under half of the shortfall reflects unresolved V genes, and no reason is known for the rest. V and J calls and clone size follow that table, whereas D and trimming were derived from the DNA. The sample includes fewer than 400,000 clones, with roughly 89% observed a single time. The ten largest clones take up 1.5% to 2% of the sample.

The sample comes from a study of blood T cell repertoires in COVID-19 (dated by TCRdb to 2020 to 2022). Looking at the study overall: Collaborator samples came from the United States, Italy and Spain and covered acute and convalescent phases of COVID-19. Samples were obtained from the ongoing ImmuneRACE study (first 160 participants) and from 950 to 1,500 subjects provided by 6 global collaborators. Subjects who had been exposed to COVID-19, were actively infected with it, or had recovered from it provided the deeply sampled blood TCRbeta repertoires that made up the dataset. The prospective study material was composed of cDNA or gDNA derived from T cells, B-cell-depleted T cells, or PBMCs. Nearly every sample came with metadata listing a de-identified subject ID, COVID-19 status, age in years and sex. Where available, HLA class I and class II types were obtained from metadata supplied by the sample provider rather than from assay-based typing. The repertoires were released in a freely available public database meant as a resource for research on the immune response to SARS-CoV-2.

Based on the germline V gene, the CDR1 and CDR2 sequences are SGHTA and FQGNSA. Taken from cysteine to phenylalanine, the CDR3 has 16 residues. The kept DNA is CDR3 alone, 48 bases in frame from the first base. Trimming takes 5 bases off V and 4 bases off J; junction bases not matched to a gene: 8. The research as a whole found: How much clinical and demographic metadata was included differed by source and by participant, and the metadata was provided uncurated.

The sequenced sample consisted of PBMCs or T cells enriched from blood (not recorded which). The clonotype comes from a woman under 40 who had recovered from COVID-19. The V gene is TRBV7-2 and the J gene is TRBJ1-5, with 10 bases aligning to TRBD1. The CDR3 region reads CASSSGQGGGNQPQHF. The base sequence is TGTGCCAGCAGCAGCGGACAGGGGGGAGGGAATCAGCCCCAGCATTTT. The variable domain in full, with residues beyond the CDR3 obtained from the reference TRBV7-2 and TRBJ1-5 genes, is GAGVSQSPSNKVTEKGKDVELRCDPISGHTALYWYRQSLGQGLEFLIYFQGNSAPDKSGLPSDRFSAERTGGSVSTLTIQRTQQEDSAVYLCASSSGQGGGNQPQHFGDGTRLSIL.